This T cell receptor beta chain comes out of a study of neurological immune-mediated disorders. Documented time point: longitudinal time-point 2. This clonotype was seen many times. A single run covered 15-18 subjects with over 180 million TCR-beta sequences. TCRdb passed the 5' RACE reads through MiXCR, listing each CDR3 protein once. The sample consists of 70,000 to 90,000 distinct CDR3 sequences, 5% to 6.5% of them appearing once. Material: PBMCs. The TCR sequence derives from a woman aged 55-69 years with multiple sclerosis.

CDR3 residues: CASSWGGRFEAFF. The CDR3, as DNA: TGTGCCAGCAGCTGGGGGGGACGCTTTGAAGCTTTCTTT. This sequence joins TRBV5-6 and TRBJ1-1; D possibly corresponds to TRBD1 (5 bases). Germline CDR1 reads SGHDT; CDR2 reads YYEEEE. The CDR3 runs to 13 residues. V lost 3 bases and J lost 7, with 13 bases in between.